The present entry profiles one T cell receptor (beta chain) with its context. The sort gate was single viable CD3+CD4+CD8-CD45RO+ cells for memory CD4+ T cells. This record comes from a study of memory CD4+ T cells and cytomegalovirus serostatus. In the authors' methods: Out-of-frame sequences were removed, leaving a few million distinct TCRbeta sequences. Libraries were prepared by immunoSEQ multiplex PCR; TCRdb keeps only in-frame clonotypes and omits some of them. That table supplies the V and J calls and clone size; D and trimming were determined from the DNA. Of 48,000 or so clones in the sample, approximately 78% were seen once. The receptor's source is an adult in good health and CMV-seronegative. Sequencing used memory CD4+ T cells from blood.

CDR3 nucleotide sequence: TGTGCCAGCAGCTTAGATAGGGCAGGGTCGTACGAGCAGTACTTC. Protein product: CASSLDRAGSYEQYF. This chain connects TRBV7-9 to TRBJ2-7, with D perhaps matching TRBD1 (5 bases). This CDR3 has 15 amino acids. Trimming took 1 base from V and 4 from J, leaving 14 bases between them. The germline CDR1 and CDR2 sequences are SEHNR and FQNEAQ (reference sequence). The complete variable domain, with remaining parts taken from reference TRBV7-9 and TRBJ2-7, reads DTGVSQNPRHKITKRGQNVTFRCDPISEHNRLYWYRQTLGQGPEFLTYFQNEAQLEKSRLLSDRFSAERPKGSFSTLEIQRTEQGDSAMYLCASSLDRAGSYEQYFGPGTRLTVT.